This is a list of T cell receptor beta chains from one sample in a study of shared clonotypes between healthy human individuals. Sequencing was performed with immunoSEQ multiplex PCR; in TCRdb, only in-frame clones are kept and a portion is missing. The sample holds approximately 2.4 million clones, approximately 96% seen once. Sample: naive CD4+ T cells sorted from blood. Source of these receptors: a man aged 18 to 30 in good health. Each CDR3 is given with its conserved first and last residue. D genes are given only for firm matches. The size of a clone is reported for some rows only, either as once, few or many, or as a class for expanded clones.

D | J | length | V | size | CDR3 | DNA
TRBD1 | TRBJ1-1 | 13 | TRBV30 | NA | CAFSRDRNTEAFF | TGTGCCTTCAGCAGGGACAGGAACACTGAAGCTTTCTTT
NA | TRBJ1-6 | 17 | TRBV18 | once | CASSPRAGVAYNSPLHF | TGTGCCAGCTCACCACGGGCGGGGGTAGCCTATAATTCACCCCTCCACTTT
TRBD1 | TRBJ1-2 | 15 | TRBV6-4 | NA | CASSPGGQGTYGYTF | TGTGCCAGCAGCCCAGGGGGACAGGGGACTTATGGCTACACCTTC
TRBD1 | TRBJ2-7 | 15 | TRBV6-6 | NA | CASRLTGTVSYEQYF | TGTGCCAGCAGACTAACCGGGACAGTCTCCTACGAGCAGTACTTC
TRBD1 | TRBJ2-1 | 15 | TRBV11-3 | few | CASSLGQGSYNEQFF | TGTGCCAGCAGCTTAGGACAGGGCTCCTACAATGAGCAGTTCTTC
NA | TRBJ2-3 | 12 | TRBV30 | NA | CAWGSTGDTQYF | TGTGCCTGGGGATCCACGGGAGATACGCAGTATTTT
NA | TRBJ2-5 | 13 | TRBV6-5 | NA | CASSYSWGETQYF | TGTGCCAGCAGTTACAGTTGGGGGGAGACCCAGTACTTC
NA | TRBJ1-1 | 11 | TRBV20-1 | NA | CSATPDREAFF | TGCAGTGCTACGCCTGACAGAGAAGCTTTCTTT
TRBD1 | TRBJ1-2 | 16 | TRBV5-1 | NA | CASSPGGTGANYGYTF | TGCGCCAGCAGCCCCGGGGGGACAGGGGCCAACTATGGCTACACCTTC
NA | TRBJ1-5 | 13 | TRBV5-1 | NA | CASSLKENQPQHF | TGCGCCAGCAGCTTGAAAGAAAATCAGCCCCAGCATTTT